This record concerns one T cell receptor (beta chain) sequence. CDR3 length: 16 residues. This sample is part of a study of blood T cell repertoires in COVID-19. Study details: COVID-19 samples, acute and convalescent, were from the United States, Italy and Spain. In each case, the material was cDNA or gDNA derived from T cells, B-cell-depleted T cells, or PBMCs.

In the study's own analysis: Amplification of reference gene primers provided the estimated nucleated cell counts. The repertoire was sequenced with immunoSEQ multiplex PCR; TCRdb's copy has only in-frame clones and lacks some. Clone size and V and J calls were adopted from that table, with D and trimming inferred from the DNA. The sample records around 60,000 clones, around 77% being singletons. While infection was still active, Seattle patients were enrolled and then followed longitudinally. The chain employs TRBV21-1 and TRBJ2-7; the tabulated D call, TRBD1, remains unverified against the DNA. TRBV21-1 is flagged as a pseudogene. Sequenced sample: peripheral blood. The TCR sequence derives from a woman aged 70-85 years with COVID-19, enrolled during active disease. Written as DNA, the CDR3 is TGTGCCAGCAGCAATGACGACCAGGGGGGCTCCTACGAGCAGTACTTC. Translated, it gives CASSNDDQGGSYEQYF.